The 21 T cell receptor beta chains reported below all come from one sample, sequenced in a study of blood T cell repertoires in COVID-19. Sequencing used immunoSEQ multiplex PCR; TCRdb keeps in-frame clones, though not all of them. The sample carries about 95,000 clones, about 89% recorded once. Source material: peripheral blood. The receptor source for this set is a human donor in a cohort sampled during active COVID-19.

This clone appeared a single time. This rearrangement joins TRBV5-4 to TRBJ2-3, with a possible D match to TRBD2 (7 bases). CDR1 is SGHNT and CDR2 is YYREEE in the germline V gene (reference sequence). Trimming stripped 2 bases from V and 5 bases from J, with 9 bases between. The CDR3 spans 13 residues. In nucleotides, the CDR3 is TGTGCCAGCAGCTTTAGGGGGGGAGATACGCAGTATTTT. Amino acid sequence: CASSFRGGDTQYF.

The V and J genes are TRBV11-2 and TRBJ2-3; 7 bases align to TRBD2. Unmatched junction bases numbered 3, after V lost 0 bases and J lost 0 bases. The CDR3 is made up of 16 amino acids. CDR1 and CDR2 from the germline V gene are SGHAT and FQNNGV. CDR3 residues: CASSLEVGGSTDTQYF. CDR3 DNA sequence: TGTGCCAGCAGCTTAGAGGTGGGGGGGAGCACAGATACGCAGTATTTT. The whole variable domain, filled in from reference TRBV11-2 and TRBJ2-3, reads EAGVAQSPRYKIIEKRQSVAFWCNPISGHATLYWYQQILGQGPKLLIQFQNNGVVDDSQLPKDRFSAERLKGVDSTLKIQPAKLEDSAVYLCASSLEVGGSTDTQYFGPGTRLTVL.

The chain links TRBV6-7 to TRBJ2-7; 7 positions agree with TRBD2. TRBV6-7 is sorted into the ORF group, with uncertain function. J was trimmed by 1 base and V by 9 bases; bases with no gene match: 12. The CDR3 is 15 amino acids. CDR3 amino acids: CASNPNRGESYEQYF. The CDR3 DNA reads TGTGCCAGTAACCCAAACCGGGGGGAGTCCTACGAGCAGTACTTC.

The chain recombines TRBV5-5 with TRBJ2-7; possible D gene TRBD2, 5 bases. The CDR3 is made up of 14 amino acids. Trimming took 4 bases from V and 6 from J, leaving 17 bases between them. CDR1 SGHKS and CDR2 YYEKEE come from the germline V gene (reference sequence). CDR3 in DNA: TGTGCCAGCAGCGTTCCGGGATCCCCGCGCGAGCAGTACTTC. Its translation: CASSVPGSPREQYF.

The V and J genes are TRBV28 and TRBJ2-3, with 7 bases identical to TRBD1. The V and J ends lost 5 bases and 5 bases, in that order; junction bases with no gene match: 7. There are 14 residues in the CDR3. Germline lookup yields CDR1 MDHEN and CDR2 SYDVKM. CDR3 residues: CASSPQGVGDTQYF. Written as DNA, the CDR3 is TGTGCCAGCAGTCCTCAGGGGGTGGGAGATACGCAGTATTTT.

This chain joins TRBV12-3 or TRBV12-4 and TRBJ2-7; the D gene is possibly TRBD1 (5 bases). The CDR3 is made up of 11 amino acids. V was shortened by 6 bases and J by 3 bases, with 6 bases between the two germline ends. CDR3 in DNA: TGTGCCAGCAGCGACAGCTACGAGCAGTACTTC. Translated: CASSDSYEQYF.

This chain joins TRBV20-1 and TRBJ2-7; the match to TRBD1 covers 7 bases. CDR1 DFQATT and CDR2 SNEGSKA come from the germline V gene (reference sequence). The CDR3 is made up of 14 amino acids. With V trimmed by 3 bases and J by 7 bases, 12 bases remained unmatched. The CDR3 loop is CSASSRQGRSEQYF. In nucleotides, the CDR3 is TGCAGTGCTAGTTCGAGACAGGGCCGCTCTGAGCAGTACTTC.

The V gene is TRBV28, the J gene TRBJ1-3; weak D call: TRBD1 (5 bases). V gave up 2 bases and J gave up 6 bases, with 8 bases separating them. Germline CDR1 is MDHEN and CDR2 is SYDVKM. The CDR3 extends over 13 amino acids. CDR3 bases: TGTGCCAGCAGTTTAGGCAGGGAAAACACCATATATTTT. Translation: CASSLGRENTIYF.

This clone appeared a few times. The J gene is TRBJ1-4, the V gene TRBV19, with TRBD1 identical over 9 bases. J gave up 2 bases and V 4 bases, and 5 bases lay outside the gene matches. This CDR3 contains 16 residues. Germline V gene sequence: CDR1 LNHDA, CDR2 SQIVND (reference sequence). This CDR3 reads CASSTYGQGTNEKLFF. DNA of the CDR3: TGTGCCAGTAGTACATATGGACAGGGGACTAATGAAAAACTGTTTTTT.

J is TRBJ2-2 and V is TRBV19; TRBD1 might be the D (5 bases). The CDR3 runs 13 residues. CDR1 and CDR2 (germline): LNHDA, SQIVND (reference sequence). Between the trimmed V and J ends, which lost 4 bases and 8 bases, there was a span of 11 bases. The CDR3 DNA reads TGTGCCAGTAGTAGCCAGGGCAAGGGGGAGCTGTTTTTT. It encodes CASSSQGKGELFF.

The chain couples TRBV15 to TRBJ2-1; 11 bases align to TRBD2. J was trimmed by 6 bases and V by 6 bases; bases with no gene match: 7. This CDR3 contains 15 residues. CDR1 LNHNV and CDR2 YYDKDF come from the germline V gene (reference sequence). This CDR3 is CATSVAGGLFNEQFF. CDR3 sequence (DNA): TGTGCCACCAGTGTAGCGGGGGGGCTCTTCAATGAGCAGTTCTTC.

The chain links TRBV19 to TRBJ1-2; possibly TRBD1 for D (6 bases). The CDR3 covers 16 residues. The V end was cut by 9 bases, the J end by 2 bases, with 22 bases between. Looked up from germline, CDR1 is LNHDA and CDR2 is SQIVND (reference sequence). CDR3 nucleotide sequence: TGTGCCAGCTACGGGGGGGGAGTCGACAGGAACTATGGCTACACCTTC. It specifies CASYGGGVDRNYGYTF.

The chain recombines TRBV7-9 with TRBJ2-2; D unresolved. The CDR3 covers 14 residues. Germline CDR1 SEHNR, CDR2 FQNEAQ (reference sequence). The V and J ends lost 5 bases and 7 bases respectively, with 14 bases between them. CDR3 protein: CASSRLQAGGELFF. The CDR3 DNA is TGTGCCAGCAGCCGCCTTCAGGCCGGCGGGGAGCTGTTTTTT.

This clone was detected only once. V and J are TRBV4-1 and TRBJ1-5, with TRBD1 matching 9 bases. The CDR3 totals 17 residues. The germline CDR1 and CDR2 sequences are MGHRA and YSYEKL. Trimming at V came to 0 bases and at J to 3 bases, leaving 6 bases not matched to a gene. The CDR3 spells CASSQDSGTGLNQPQHF. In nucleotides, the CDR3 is TGCGCCAGCAGCCAAGATAGTGGGACAGGGCTCAATCAGCCCCAGCATTTT.

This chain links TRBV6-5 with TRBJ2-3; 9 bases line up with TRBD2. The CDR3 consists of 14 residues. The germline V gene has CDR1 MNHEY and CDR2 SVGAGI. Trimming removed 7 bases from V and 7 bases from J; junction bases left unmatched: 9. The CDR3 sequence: CASKGSGGRNTQYF. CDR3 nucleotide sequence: TGTGCCAGCAAGGGTAGCGGGGGCAGAAATACGCAGTATTTT.

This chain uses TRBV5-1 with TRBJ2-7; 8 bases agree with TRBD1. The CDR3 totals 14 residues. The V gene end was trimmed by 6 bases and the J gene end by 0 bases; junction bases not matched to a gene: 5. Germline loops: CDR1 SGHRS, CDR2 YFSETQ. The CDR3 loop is CASKRGQDSYEQYF. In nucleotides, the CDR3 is TGCGCCAGCAAGAGGGGACAGGACTCCTACGAGCAGTACTTC.

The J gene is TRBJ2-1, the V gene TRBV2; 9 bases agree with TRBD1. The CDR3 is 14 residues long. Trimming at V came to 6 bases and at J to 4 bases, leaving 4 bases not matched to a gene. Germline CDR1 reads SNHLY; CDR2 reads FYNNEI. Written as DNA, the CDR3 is TGTGCCAGCAGCCGGGACAGGGCTTACAATGAGCAGTTCTTC. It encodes CASSRDRAYNEQFF.

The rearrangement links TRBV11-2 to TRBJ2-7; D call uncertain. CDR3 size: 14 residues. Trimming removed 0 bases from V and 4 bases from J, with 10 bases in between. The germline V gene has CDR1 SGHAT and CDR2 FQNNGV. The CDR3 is CASSLDLAAYEQYF. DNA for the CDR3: TGTGCCAGCAGCTTAGATTTGGCAGCGTACGAGCAGTACTTC.

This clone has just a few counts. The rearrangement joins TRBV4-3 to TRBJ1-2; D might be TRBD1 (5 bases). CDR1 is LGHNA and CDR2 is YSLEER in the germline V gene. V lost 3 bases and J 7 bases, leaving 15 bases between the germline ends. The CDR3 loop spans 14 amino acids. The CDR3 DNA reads TGCGCCAGCAGCCACTCAGGGACTATTGGTGGCTACACCTTC. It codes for CASSHSGTIGGYTF.

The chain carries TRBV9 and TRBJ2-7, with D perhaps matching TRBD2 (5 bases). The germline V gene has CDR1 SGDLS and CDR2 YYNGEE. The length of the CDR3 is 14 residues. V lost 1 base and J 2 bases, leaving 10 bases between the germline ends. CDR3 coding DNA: TGTGCCAGCAGCGTAACCGGGGATGCCTACGAGCAGTACTTC. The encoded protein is CASSVTGDAYEQYF.

CDR3 nucleotide sequence: TGCGCCAGCAGCTTGGCTCCCGACAGGGGGGACACTGAAGCTTTCTTT. This sequence encodes CASSLAPDRGDTEAFF. V and J are TRBV5-1 and TRBJ1-1; 9 bases fit TRBD1. The V gene's germline CDR1 is SGHRS and CDR2 YFSETQ. This CDR3 has 16 residues. V shed 0 bases, J shed 3 bases, and the junction held 6 bases outside the gene matches.